Each of the 15 T cell receptor beta chains below was sequenced from the same sample in a study of shared clonotypes between healthy human individuals. Sequencing used immunoSEQ multiplex PCR; TCRdb keeps in-frame clones, though not all of them. The repertoire includes more than 850,000 clones, 78% of them detected once, and 0.5% to 0.6% sits in the top ten. The specimen was memory CD4+ T cells from PBMCs. Indicated subset: CD45RA-negative fraction. The receptors stem from a man aged 18 to 30 in good health. Some clones in this sample may be carry-over from other donors' samples.

This clone showed up just a few times. This rearrangement joins TRBV28 to TRBJ2-5, with a tentative D call TRBD2 (6 bases). From germline, CDR1 is MDHEN and CDR2 SYDVKM. V was shortened by 5 bases and J by 2 bases, with 6 bases between the two germline ends. This CDR3 has 12 residues. The CDR3 reads CASSAGQETQYF. In nucleotides, the CDR3 is TGTGCCAGCAGTGCGGGGCAAGAGACCCAGTACTTC. Variable domain in full (rest from reference TRBV28 and TRBJ2-5): DVKVTQSSRYLVKRTGEKVFLECVQDMDHENMFWYRQDPGLGLRLIYFSYDVKMKEKGDIPEGYSVSREKKERFSLILESASTNQTSMYLCASSAGQETQYFGPGTRLLVL.

The genes are TRBV5-5 and TRBJ2-7, with D possibly TRBD2 on 5 matching bases. CDR1 and CDR2 (germline): SGHKS, YYEKEE (reference sequence). V lost 0 bases to trimming and J lost 6 bases, with 7 bases between them. CDR3 length equals 12 residues. The CDR3 region is CASSLGRTEQYF. The CDR3 bases are TGTGCCAGCAGCTTGGGGAGGACCGAGCAGTACTTC.

There are many counts of this clone. This sequence joins TRBV18 and TRBJ1-2; 8 bases fit TRBD1. The germline CDR1 and CDR2 sequences are KGHSH and LQKENI. Germline trimming cut 3 bases from V and 3 bases from J; bases unmatched to any gene: 0. This CDR3 has 13 amino acids. For the CDR3, the DNA is TGTGCCAGCTCACCGACAGGGGACTATGGCTACACCTTC. Translation: CASSPTGDYGYTF.

This clone showed up just a few times. This chain joins TRBV28 and TRBJ1-2; D not certain. The CDR3 contains 13 residues. The germline V gene has CDR1 MDHEN and CDR2 SYDVKM. V was pared by 2 bases and J by 5 bases, with 9 bases between. For the CDR3, the DNA is TGTGCCAGCAGTTTAGAGCCCAAATATGGCTACACCTTC. Amino acids: CASSLEPKYGYTF.

The chain combines TRBV9 with TRBJ2-7; 8 nucleotides align to TRBD2. V lost 4 bases and J lost 0; bases outside the gene matches: 9. This CDR3 comprises 16 residues. CDR1 is SGDLS and CDR2 is YYNGEE in the germline V gene. In DNA, the CDR3 is TGTGCCAGCAGCCCTCACGCCGGGACTAGCTCCTACGAGCAGTACTTC. It encodes CASSPHAGTSSYEQYF.

This clone showed up just a few times. The junction departs from the called germline gene at one end, perhaps through a read error. This chain joins TRBV20-1 and TRBJ1-1; D not certain. CDR1 and CDR2 from the germline V gene are DFQATT and SNEGSKA (reference sequence). The CDR3 covers 11 residues. Written as DNA, the CDR3 is TGCAGTGCTAGGGGGTACACTGAAGCTCTCTTT. It yields the protein CSARGYTEALF.

J is TRBJ2-1 and V is TRBV2, with 8 bases identical to TRBD1. The CDR3 consists of 14 residues. The germline CDR1 and CDR2 sequences are SNHLY and FYNNEI. With V trimmed by 11 bases and J by 9 bases, 15 bases remained unmatched. DNA of the CDR3: TGTGCCGGCTCAGGGGGCAGCTCGAATACTGAGCAGTTCTTC. As protein: CAGSGGSSNTEQFF.

This clone showed up just a few times. Written as DNA, the CDR3 is TGTGCCTGGAGGCGAGCAGGGGGAGCTTTCTTT. Translating gives CAWRRAGGAFF. The chain links TRBV30 to TRBJ1-1, with 7 bases matching TRBD1. Germline values: CDR1 GTSNPN, CDR2 SVGIG (reference sequence). The CDR3 sequence is 11 residues long. V was pared by 3 bases and J by 10 bases, with 5 bases of the junction left unmatched.

This clone was seen only a few times. The chain uses TRBV11-2 and TRBJ2-4; 16 bases are a match to TRBD2. Germline lookup yields CDR1 SGHAT and CDR2 FQNNGV. V lost 5 bases, J lost 4 bases, and 2 bases stayed unmatched. This CDR3 spans 16 amino acids. CDR3 protein: CASSTGLAGGKNIQYF. The CDR3 bases are TGTGCCAGCAGCACGGGACTAGCGGGAGGGAAAAACATTCAGTACTTC.

This chain connects TRBV27 to TRBJ2-7, with TRBD2 identical over 7 bases. J was trimmed by 6 bases and V by 7 bases; bases with no gene match: 15. CDR1 is MNHEY and CDR2 is SMNVEV in the germline V gene (reference sequence). The CDR3 has 15 residues. The CDR3 coding sequence is TGTGCCAGCAACCGGGTCGGTATGGGGACTACCGAGCAGTACTTC. Translation: CASNRVGMGTTEQYF.

The chain combines TRBV19 with TRBJ2-7, with 10 positions matching TRBD1. With 3 bases clipped from V and 3 bases from J, the junction kept 8 bases outside the gene matches. Germline CDR1 reads LNHDA; CDR2 reads SQIVND (reference sequence). The CDR3 contains 16 residues. The CDR3 DNA reads as TGTGCCAGTAGTATGCTGGGACAGGGGACTGACTACGAGCAGTACTTC. This translates into CASSMLGQGTDYEQYF.

The chain couples TRBV6-1 to TRBJ2-7, with TRBD1 identical over 10 bases. Per the germline V gene, CDR1 is MNHNS and CDR2 is SASEGT. V dropped 6 bases and J dropped 3; count of bases not matched to a gene: 8. The CDR3 extends over 15 amino acids. The CDR3 DNA follows: TGTGCCAGCAGCGCCTCGGGACAGGGGATCTACGAGCAGTACTTC. This sequence encodes CASSASGQGIYEQYF.

The CDR3 loop reads CASSLVGLAGNEQFF. The DNA of the CDR3 is TGTGCCAGCAGCTTGGTGGGACTAGCGGGGAATGAGCAGTTCTTC. This chain uses TRBV5-4 with TRBJ2-1; 13 positions agree with TRBD2. Per the germline V gene, CDR1 is SGHNT and CDR2 is YYREEE (reference sequence). This CDR3 spans 15 amino acids. V was clipped by 0 bases and J by 7 bases; unmatched bases: 1.

V usage is TRBV19 and J usage is TRBJ2-3; 13 positions match TRBD2. Germline CDR1 reads LNHDA; CDR2 reads SQIVND (reference sequence). This CDR3 is built from 16 residues. Trimming cost V 4 bases and J 3 bases; bases outside gene matches: 4. CDR3 in DNA: TGTGCCAGTAGTACGGGACTAGCGGGAAGGACAGATACGCAGTATTTT. This encodes CASSTGLAGRTDTQYF.

CDR3 amino acids: CASSVAVAYEQYF. In DNA form, the CDR3 reads TGTGCCAGCAGTGTCGCAGTAGCCTACGAGCAGTACTTC. The chain has TRBV6-1 and TRBJ2-7; D not certain. The CDR3 length is 13 residues. Trimming shortened V by 4 bases and J by 2 bases, and 9 bases separated the two germline ends. CDR1 and CDR2 (germline): MNHNS, SASEGT.